One sample yielded the 15 T cell receptor beta chains listed below, sequenced in a study of PD-1 blockade in classical Hodgkin lymphoma. Method: immunoSEQ multiplex PCR; TCRdb's copy keeps in-frame clones and lacks some. The sample consists of about 5,000 clones, roughly 83% of them appearing once. Specified time point: cycle 4 day 1 (C4D1), after five to seven weeks of nivolumab. All patients relapsed after autologous stem cell transplantation, and brentuximab vedotin exposure varied. Magnetic negative selection served to purify CD4+ T cells out of PBMCs that had been thawed. The source was CD4+ T cells from blood, collected before the fourth cycle of nivolumab. The receptors shown here come from a human donor with classical Hodgkin lymphoma.

The chain carries TRBV14 and TRBJ2-5; D is tentatively TRBD1 or TRBD2 (6 bases each). This CDR3 region has 14 residues. CDR1 and CDR2 from the germline V gene are SGHDN and FVKESK. Trimming removed 3 bases from V and 4 bases from J, with 12 bases in between. The CDR3 sequence: CASSHRGGVETQYF. CDR3 nucleotides: TGTGCCAGCAGCCACAGGGGCGGGGTAGAGACCCAGTACTTC. The variable domain in full, completed from reference TRBV14 and TRBJ2-5, reads EAGVTQFPSHSVIEKGQTVTLRCDPISGHDNLYWYRRVMGKEIKFLLHFVKESKQDESGMPNNRFLAERTGGTYSTLKVQPAELEDSGVYFCASSHRGGVETQYFGPGTRLLVL.

The chain employs TRBV4-3 and TRBJ1-6, with D perhaps matching TRBD1 (5 bases). V gave up 1 base and J gave up 7 bases, with 11 bases separating them. Germline CDR1 reads LGHNA; CDR2 reads YSLEER. This CDR3 has 15 amino acids. CDR3 in amino acids: CASSQVRGGNSPLHF. CDR3 sequence (DNA): TGCGCCAGCAGCCAAGTCCGTGGGGGGAATTCACCCCTCCACTTT.

The chain combines TRBV29-1 with TRBJ2-5; weak D call: TRBD1 (5 bases). Trimming shortened V by 5 bases and J by 2 bases, and 15 bases separated the two germline ends. The CDR3 loop spans 14 amino acids. The germline V gene has CDR1 SQVTM and CDR2 ANQGSEA. Here the CDR3 reads CSVRRDWRQETQYF. The CDR3 DNA reads TGCAGCGTTCGCAGGGATTGGAGACAAGAGACCCAGTACTTC.

This chain connects TRBV5-1 to TRBJ1-1; no reliable D call. V gave up 0 bases and J gave up 1 base, with 4 bases separating them. The CDR3 has 13 amino acids. Germline CDR1 is SGHRS and CDR2 is YFSETQ. CDR3 residues: CASSLEGNTEAFF. CDR3 bases: TGCGCCAGCAGCTTGGAAGGGAACACTGAAGCTTTCTTT.

This chain links TRBV5-6 with TRBJ2-7; D gene unclear. The CDR3 is 14 residues long. V shed 0 bases and J shed 3 bases, with 10 bases lying between them. CDR1 is SGHDT and CDR2 is YYEEEE in the germline V gene. The CDR3 reads CASSLVSRYYEQYF. DNA of the CDR3: TGTGCCAGCAGCTTGGTTTCCAGATACTACGAGCAGTACTTC.

This chain uses TRBV27 with TRBJ2-7; 8 bases fit TRBD1. Per the germline V gene, CDR1 is MNHEY and CDR2 is SMNVEV (reference sequence). The CDR3 consists of 13 residues. The V segment lost 6 bases and the J segment 2 bases; nucleotides outside the gene matches: 3. The DNA for the CDR3 is TGTGCCAGCAGCGGACAGGGAACCTACGAGCAGTACTTC. This gives the protein CASSGQGTYEQYF.

The V gene is TRBV7-2, the J gene TRBJ1-2, with D hard to call. The V end lost 3 bases, the J end lost 4 bases, and 12 bases lay between the germline ends. This CDR3 region has 14 residues. The germline V gene encodes CDR1 SGHTA and CDR2 FQGNSA. As DNA, the CDR3 is TGTGCCAGCAGCTTGAACCTCCCCCCCTATGGCTACACCTTC. It specifies CASSLNLPPYGYTF.

This clone was recorded only once. V is TRBV9 and J is TRBJ1-1; no definite D call. CDR1 and CDR2 from the germline V gene are SGDLS and YYNGEE. The V end was cut by 8 bases, the J end by 2 bases, with 10 bases between. CDR3 length: 12 residues. The CDR3 region is CASTPINTEAFF. In nucleotides, the CDR3 is TGTGCCAGTACCCCTATCAACACTGAAGCTTTCTTT.

The rearrangement joins TRBV7-2 to TRBJ2-7, with TRBD1 matching 7 bases. V dropped 5 bases and J dropped 2; count of bases not matched to a gene: 6. Germline values: CDR1 SGHTA, CDR2 FQGNSA. The CDR3 runs 14 residues. In DNA, the CDR3 is TGTGCCAGCAGCCCCGTGGGGACAGCCTACGAGCAGTACTTC. Residues: CASSPVGTAYEQYF.

The chain employs TRBV4-2 and TRBJ1-1, with 9 bases aligning to TRBD1. CDR3 length equals 16 residues. The V segment lost 2 bases and the J segment 5 bases; nucleotides outside the gene matches: 9. Germline CDR1 and CDR2: LGHNA and YNFKEQ. The CDR3 bases are TGTGCCAGCAGCCAAAGGGCGGACAGGGGATGGACTGAAGCTTTCTTT. It translates to CASSQRADRGWTEAFF.

The rearrangement joins TRBV11-1 to TRBJ2-1; no definite D call. From germline, CDR1 is SGHAT and CDR2 FQDESV (reference sequence). The CDR3 contains 16 residues. Between the trimmed V and J ends, which lost 0 bases and 0 bases, there was a span of 9 bases. CDR3 amino acids: CASSLAALRSYNEQFF. CDR3 sequence (DNA): TGTGCCAGCAGCTTAGCGGCCCTTCGCTCCTACAATGAGCAGTTCTTC. Full variable domain (rest looked up from reference TRBV11-1 and TRBJ2-1): EAEVAQSPRYKITEKSQAVAFWCDPISGHATLYWYRQILGQGPELLVQFQDESVVDDSQLPKDRFSAERLKGVDSTLKIQPAELGDSAMYLCASSLAALRSYNEQFFGPGTRLTVL.

The chain joins TRBV7-2 to TRBJ2-3; TRBD2 matches 9 bases. This CDR3 has 17 amino acids. The trim removed 1 base at V and 9 bases at J, leaving 14 bases unmatched. The germline gives CDR1 SGHTA, CDR2 FQGNSA. The CDR3 nucleotides read TGTGCCAGCAGCTTAGACGGAGCGGGGGGCGGGGCAGGGACGCAGTATTTT. Translated, it gives CASSLDGAGGGAGTQYF.

This chain joins TRBV4-1 and TRBJ1-2, with D uncertain. The CDR3 consists of 14 residues. Germline V gene lookup returns CDR1 MGHRA and CDR2 YSYEKL. The germline V and J ends were trimmed by 1 base and 5 bases, with 11 bases remaining between them. The CDR3: CASSQVVRSYGYTF. The CDR3 DNA reads as TGCGCCAGCAGCCAAGTAGTGAGGTCTTATGGCTACACCTTC.

The V and J genes are TRBV5-1 and TRBJ1-1; D call uncertain. V gave up 0 bases and J gave up 0 bases, with 6 bases separating them. Looked up from germline, CDR1 is SGHRS and CDR2 is YFSETQ. This CDR3 has 14 residues. DNA of the CDR3: TGCGCCAGCAGCTTGGCGGGAATGAACACTGAAGCTTTCTTT. Residues: CASSLAGMNTEAFF.

The rearrangement uses TRBV5-6 and TRBJ1-1; D uncertain. Trimming took off 4 bases at V and 2 bases at J, with 9 bases between the two ends. CDR1 is SGHDT and CDR2 is YYEEEE in the germline V gene. The CDR3 totals 13 residues. For the CDR3, the DNA is TGTGCCAGCAGCCTCATGCTAAACACTGAAGCTTTCTTT. This translates into CASSLMLNTEAFF.